This TCR beta chain was sequenced during a study of T cell changes during pregnancy in multiple sclerosis. After removal of 0 bases from V and 4 bases from J, the junction contained 6 bases not matched to a gene. The CDR3 contains 16 residues. Germline V CDR1 and CDR2: SNHLY, FYNNEI. TCRdb keeps only in-frame clones here, not all; method: immunoSEQ multiplex PCR. The data hold 50,000 to 70,000 clones, with nearly 95% observed a single time. The sequence was obtained from a female donor with multiple sclerosis, enrolled in a pregnancy study. Source: peripheral blood, taken in the first trimester of pregnancy. The chain recombines TRBV2 with TRBJ1-1; 9 nucleotides agree with TRBD1. As DNA, the CDR3 is TGTGCCAGCAGTGAAGCCGGACAGGGGCTGATCACTGAAGCTTTCTTT. Amino acids: CASSEAGQGLITEAFF. Together with reference TRBV2 and TRBJ1-1, the CDR3 gives the full variable domain: EPEVTQTPSHQVTQMGQEVILRCVPISNHLYFYWYRQILGQKVEFLVSFYNNEISEKSEIFDDQFSVERPDGSNFTLKIRSTKLEDSAMYFCASSEAGQGLITEAFFGQGTRLTVV.